Sequencing of this TCR beta chain was carried out in a study of T cells after yellow fever vaccination. This clonotype appeared a few times. TCRdb used MiXCR to reprocess the 5' RACE reads, holding one entry per CDR3 protein. Here the sample spans 550,000 to 750,000 distinct CDR3 sequences, roughly 13% being singletons. Germline values: CDR1 SGHRS, CDR2 YFSETQ. V dropped 3 bases and J dropped 3; count of bases not matched to a gene: 16. This CDR3 region has 18 residues. This receptor was identified in a man aged 25 to 45 who received the YFV17D yellow fever vaccine. V and J are TRBV5-1 and TRBJ2-5, with 8 bases aligning to TRBD1. The input for sequencing was PBMCs, taken on the day of the yellow fever booster vaccination. The DNA for the CDR3 is TGCGCCAGCAGCTGGGAACAGGGGGTGACCGTAACTGAAGAGACCCAGTACTTC. The encoded protein is CASSWEQGVTVTEETQYF.